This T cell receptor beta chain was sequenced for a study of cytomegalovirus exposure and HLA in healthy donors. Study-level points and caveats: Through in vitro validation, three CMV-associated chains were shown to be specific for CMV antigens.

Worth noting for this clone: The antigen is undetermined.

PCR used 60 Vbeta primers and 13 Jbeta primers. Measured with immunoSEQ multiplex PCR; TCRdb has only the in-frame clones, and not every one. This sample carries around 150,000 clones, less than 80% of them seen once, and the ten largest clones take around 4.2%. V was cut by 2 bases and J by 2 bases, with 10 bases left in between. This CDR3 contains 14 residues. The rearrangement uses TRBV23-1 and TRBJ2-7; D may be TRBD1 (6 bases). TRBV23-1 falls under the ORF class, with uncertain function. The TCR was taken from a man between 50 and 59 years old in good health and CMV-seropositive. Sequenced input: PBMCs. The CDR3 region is CASSQETGTYEQYF. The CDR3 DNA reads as TGCGCCAGCAGTCAAGAGACAGGCACCTACGAGCAGTACTTC.